This TCR beta chain was recorded in a study of brain T cells in children with intractable seizures. Study-level findings and limits: HCMV serostatus was not known, and viral specificity came from CDR3 similarity only.

About this clone: Its specificity is unknown.

Sequenced by immunoSEQ multiplex PCR; TCRdb stores in-frame clones only, minus some. The sample has roughly 69,000 clones, roughly 95% seen once. Before surgery, patients took at least one anti-epileptic drug. Trimming stripped 0 bases from V and 1 base from J, with 6 bases between. CDR1 is LGHNA, CDR2 YNFKEQ, per germline. CDR3 length equals 14 residues. The rearrangement joins TRBV4-2 to TRBJ1-1; no clear D gene. This clonotype originated in a boy in the first two years of life with focal cortical dysplasia and intractable seizures. The starting material was peripheral blood, obtained at surgery. The CDR3 DNA is TGTGCCAGCAGCCAAGATCCCGGGAACACTGAAGCTTTCTTT. This encodes CASSQDPGNTEAFF.